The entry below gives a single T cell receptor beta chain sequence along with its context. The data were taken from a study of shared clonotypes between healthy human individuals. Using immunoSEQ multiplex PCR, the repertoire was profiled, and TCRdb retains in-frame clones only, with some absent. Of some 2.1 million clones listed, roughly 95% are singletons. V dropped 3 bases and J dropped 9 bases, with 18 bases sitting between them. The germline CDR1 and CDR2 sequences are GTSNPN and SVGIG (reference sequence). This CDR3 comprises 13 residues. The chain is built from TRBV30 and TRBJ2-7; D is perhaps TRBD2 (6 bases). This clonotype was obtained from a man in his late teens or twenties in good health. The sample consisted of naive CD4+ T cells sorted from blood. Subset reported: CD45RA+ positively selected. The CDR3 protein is CAWSPGLNLRQYF. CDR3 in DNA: TGTGCCTGGAGCCCGGGACTCAACCTCCGGCAGTACTTC.